This T cell receptor (beta chain) was captured by sequencing in a study of T cells in Graves' hyperthyroidism and ophthalmopathy (dated by TCRdb to between 2017 and 2020). About the investigation overall: Peripheral blood samples were taken at initial diagnosis, before any treatment was given. Prospective prediction of ophthalmopathy was tested in an independent validation cohort consisting of fewer than 20 hyperthyroidism patients and some 15 patients who later progressed to ophthalmopathy. Once sampling was done, hyperthyroidism patients were given methimazole at a starting dose of 30 mg daily, whereas ophthalmopathy patients were given high-dose intravenous methylprednisolone. The study also compared thyroid tissue and blood T-cell repertoires from over 5 Graves' hyperthyroidism patients. TCR Vbeta CDR3 sequencing of some 140 peripheral blood samples (about 45 ophthalmopathy, some 75 hyperthyroidism and some 17 progressor patients) is reported in the paper. To identify distinguishing TCR V-J signatures, a discovery cohort of about 95 patients was used, comprising 43 with Graves' ophthalmopathy and about 59 with stable Graves' hyperthyroidism. The 100 discovery patients were divided at random into training and test sets in a 7:3 ratio.

Overall study outcomes, separate from this receptor: Most expanded thyroid clonotypes (frequency above 0.001) were also found in blood, which suggests that blood repertoires may mirror thyroid immune responses. During validation, the model predicted progression to ophthalmopathy a median of approximately six months ahead of onset, with almost 71% sensitivity and 72% to 80% specificity. A model built on a 13 V-J signature distinguished ophthalmopathy from stable hyperthyroidism, reaching around 88% sensitivity and around 81% specificity in cross-validation and 80%/75% in testing. No statistical method was used to fix the sample size in advance, and group allocation was not hidden from the investigators.

The TCR beta CDR3 regions were amplified from the RNA transcripts. A first-round RT-PCR of the TCR CDR3 used the HTBI primer set with the Qiagen OneStep RT-PCR kit. Libraries were constructed in a second round of multiplex PCR, after which size selection and purification were carried out. Paired-end sequencing of the libraries was performed with 100 bp reads on an Illumina HiSeq2000. Processing in the source paper ran as follows. Raw data were processed with SOAPnuke, discarding reads with adapters, uncalled bases, mean Phred below 15, or no exact constant-primer or identifier match. High-quality paired reads were merged using COPE v1.2.5, and each unique nucleotide sequence was defined as a clonotype. MiTCR v1.1 was used to align clonotypes to the IMGT TRBV, TRBD and TRBJ reference segments. The analysis was restricted to V-J combinations with a frequency above 0.0001, which together covered approximately 99% of the repertoires. The TCS score was defined as the ratio of F50 (clonal expansion) to E x V (chaos), calculated using BLOSUM62-based TCRdist between CDR3 peptides within each V-J. Welch's t-statistics and random forest reduced roughly 500 V-J features to under 15, which were used in a naive Bayes classifier (R e1071). TCRdb handled the public reads itself, with Q25 trimming in fastp and clone calling in MiXCR, and kept productive beta chains. Rows are unified per CDR3 protein, each entry keeping the most common DNA and genes. TCRdb, not the original authors, processed these V and J calls. The sample data list around 350,000 distinct CDR3 sequences, and 15% to 20% of these were observed just once. 34% of the sample is taken by the ten largest.

Hyperthyroidism patients were newly diagnosed, with disease duration under 2 months, and aged 18 to 65 years. Exclusion was applied to patients with uncontrolled infections, other autoimmune diseases, pregnancy or lactation. Diagnoses were established on the basis of clinical symptoms, serum thyroxine and TRAb, thyroid ultrasound, and orbital computed tomography. Blood from progressor patients was drawn when they were first diagnosed with hyperthyroidism, before any ophthalmopathy symptoms appeared. Ficoll-Paque density gradient centrifugation was used to isolate PBMCs from around 10 ml of fresh peripheral blood. Progressor patients were first diagnosed with Graves' hyperthyroidism and then developed ophthalmopathy during follow-up. Total RNA was extracted using Trizol reagent, and RNA quality was assessed on an Agilent 2100 Bioanalyzer. V is pruned by 6 bases and J by 1 base, leaving 6 bases of the junction without a gene match. For CDR1 and CDR2, the germline V gene lists SNHLY and FYNNEI. The CDR3 starts with the cysteine, ends with the phenylalanine, and has 16 residues. The kept DNA is CDR3 alone, 48 bases in frame from the first base.

This clonotype showed up many times. This clone's antigen is unknown. No clone much larger than this one lies a single base away; base qualities are absent. The V and J genes are TRBV2 and TRBJ2-1, with 10 bases aligning to TRBD1. The TCR comes from a woman under 40 with Graves' hyperthyroidism that later progressed to Graves' ophthalmopathy. What was sequenced was blood. The DNA is as follows: TGTGCCAGCAGAGCCCCGGGACAGGGGTCCTACAATGAGCAGTTCTTC. Protein translation: CASRAPGQGSYNEQFF.